At least ten counts were recorded for the clone carrying this TCR beta chain. Its antigen is still unknown. The sample comes from a study of T cells in Graves' hyperthyroidism and ophthalmopathy. Study-level findings and limits: Prediction of ophthalmopathy progression came a median roughly 7.1 months pre-onset. Most thyroid clonotypes with frequency above 0.001 were detected in blood.

Orbital computed tomography, thyroid ultrasound, serum thyroxine and TRAb, and clinical symptoms together informed the diagnoses. This CDR3 region has 12 residues. V shed 2 bases and J shed 4 bases, with 4 bases lying between them. CDR1 and CDR2 (germline): MNHEY, SVGEGT. The TCR beta CDR3 regions underwent amplification using RNA transcripts as the source. A first-round RT-PCR of the TCR CDR3 used the HTBI primer set. TCRdb redid the calling of the multiplex PCR reads with MiXCR, one entry per CDR3 protein. The table records around 280,000 distinct CDR3 sequences, roughly 14% of them present only once.

The chain recombines TRBV6-2 or TRBV6-3 with TRBJ2-3; D not resolved. The sample was blood. The origin of this receptor is a woman aged 25 to 45 with Graves' hyperthyroidism that later progressed to Graves' ophthalmopathy. CDR3 protein: CASSYGPDTQYF. The DNA for the CDR3 is TGTGCCAGCAGTTACGGGCCAGATACGCAGTATTTT.